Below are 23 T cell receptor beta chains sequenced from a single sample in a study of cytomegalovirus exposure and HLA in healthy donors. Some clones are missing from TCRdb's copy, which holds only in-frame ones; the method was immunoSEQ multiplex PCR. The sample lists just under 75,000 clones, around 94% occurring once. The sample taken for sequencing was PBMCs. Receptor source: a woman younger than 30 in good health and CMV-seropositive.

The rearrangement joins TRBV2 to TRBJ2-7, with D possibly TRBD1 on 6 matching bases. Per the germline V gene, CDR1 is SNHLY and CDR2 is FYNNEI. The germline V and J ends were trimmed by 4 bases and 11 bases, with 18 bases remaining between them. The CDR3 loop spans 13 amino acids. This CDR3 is CASSATGHPREYF. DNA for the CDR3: TGTGCCAGCAGTGCAACGGGACACCCAAGGGAGTACTTC.

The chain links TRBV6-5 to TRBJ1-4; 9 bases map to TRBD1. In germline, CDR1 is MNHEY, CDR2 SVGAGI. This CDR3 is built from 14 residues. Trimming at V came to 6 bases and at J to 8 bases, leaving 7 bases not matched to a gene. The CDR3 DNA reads TGTGCCAGCAGGCGAACAGGGGGCGAAGAAAAACTGTTTTTT. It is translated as CASRRTGGEEKLFF.

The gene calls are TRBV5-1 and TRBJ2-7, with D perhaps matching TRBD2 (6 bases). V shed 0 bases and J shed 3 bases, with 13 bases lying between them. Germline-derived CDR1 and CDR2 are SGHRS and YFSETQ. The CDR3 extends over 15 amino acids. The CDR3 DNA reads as TGCGCCAGCAGCTTGGACTCATCTAGCGTCTACGAGCAGTACTTC. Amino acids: CASSLDSSSVYEQYF.

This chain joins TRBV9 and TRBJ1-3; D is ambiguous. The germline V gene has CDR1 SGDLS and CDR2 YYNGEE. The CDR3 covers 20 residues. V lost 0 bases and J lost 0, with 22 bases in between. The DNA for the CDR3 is TGTGCCAGCAGCGTAGCCGTAGGTGGCGGCAGCGGCACCTCTGGAAACACCATATATTTT. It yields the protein CASSVAVGGGSGTSGNTIYF.

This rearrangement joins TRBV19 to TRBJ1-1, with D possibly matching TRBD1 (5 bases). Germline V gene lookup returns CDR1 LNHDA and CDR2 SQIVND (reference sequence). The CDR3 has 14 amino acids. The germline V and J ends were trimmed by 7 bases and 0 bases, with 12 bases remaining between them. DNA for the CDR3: TGTGCCAGTATACAAGACAGAGTGAACACTGAAGCTTTCTTT. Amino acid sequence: CASIQDRVNTEAFF. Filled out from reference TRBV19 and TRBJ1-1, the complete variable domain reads DGGITQSPKYLFRKEGQNVTLSCEQNLNHDAMYWYRQDPGQGLRLIYYSQIVNDFQKGDIAEGYSVSREKKESFPLTVTSAQKNPTAFYLCASIQDRVNTEAFFGQGTRLTVV.

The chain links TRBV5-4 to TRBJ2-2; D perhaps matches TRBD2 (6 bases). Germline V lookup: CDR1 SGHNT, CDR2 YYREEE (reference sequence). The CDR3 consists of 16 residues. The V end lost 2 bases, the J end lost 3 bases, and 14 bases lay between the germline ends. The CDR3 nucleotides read TGTGCCAGCAGCTTCGGCCTAGCGAGAGACACCGGGGAGCTGTTTTTT. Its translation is CASSFGLARDTGELFF.

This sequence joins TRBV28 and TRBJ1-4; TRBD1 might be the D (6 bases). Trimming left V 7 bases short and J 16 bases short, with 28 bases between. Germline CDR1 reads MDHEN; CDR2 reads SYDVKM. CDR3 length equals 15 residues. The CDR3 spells CASTSTKQGARIEFF. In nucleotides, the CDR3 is TGTGCCAGCACCTCCACAAAACAGGGTGCCAGAATAGAGTTTTTT.

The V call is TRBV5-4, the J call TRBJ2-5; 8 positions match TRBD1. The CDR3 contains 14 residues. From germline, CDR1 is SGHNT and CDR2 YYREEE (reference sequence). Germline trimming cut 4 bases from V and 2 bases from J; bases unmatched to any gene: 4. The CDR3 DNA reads TGTGCCAGCAGCGACAGGACAGGGCAAGAGACCCAGTACTTC. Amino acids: CASSDRTGQETQYF.

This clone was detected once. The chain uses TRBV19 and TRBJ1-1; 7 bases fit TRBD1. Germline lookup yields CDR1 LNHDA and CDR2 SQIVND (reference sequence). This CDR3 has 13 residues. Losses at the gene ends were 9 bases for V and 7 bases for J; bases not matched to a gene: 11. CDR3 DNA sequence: TGTGCCAGCAGATACCGGGACAGTCATGAAGCTTTCTTT. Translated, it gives CASRYRDSHEAFF. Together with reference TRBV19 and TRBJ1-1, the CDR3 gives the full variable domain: DGGITQSPKYLFRKEGQNVTLSCEQNLNHDAMYWYRQDPGQGLRLIYYSQIVNDFQKGDIAEGYSVSREKKESFPLTVTSAQKNPTAFYLCASRYRDSHEAFFGQGTRLTVV.

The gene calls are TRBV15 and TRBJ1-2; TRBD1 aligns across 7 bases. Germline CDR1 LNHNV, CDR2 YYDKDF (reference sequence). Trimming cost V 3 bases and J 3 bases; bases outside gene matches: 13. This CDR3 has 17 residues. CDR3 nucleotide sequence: TGTGCCACCAGCAGTTATATACCCGGGACAGTCGACTATGGCTACACCTTC. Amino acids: CATSSYIPGTVDYGYTF.

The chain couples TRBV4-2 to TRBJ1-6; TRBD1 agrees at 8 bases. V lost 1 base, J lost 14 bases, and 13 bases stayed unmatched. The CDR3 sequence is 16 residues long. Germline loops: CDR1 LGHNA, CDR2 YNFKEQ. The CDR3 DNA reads TGTGCCAGCAGCCAAGTTCCGGGACAGGTCTCTTTCACCCTCCACTTT. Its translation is CASSQVPGQVSFTLHF.

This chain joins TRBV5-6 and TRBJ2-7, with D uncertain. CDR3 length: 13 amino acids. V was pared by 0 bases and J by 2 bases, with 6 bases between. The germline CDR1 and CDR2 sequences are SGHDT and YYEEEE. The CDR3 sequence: CASSLAQTYEQYF. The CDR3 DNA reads TGTGCCAGCAGCTTGGCACAGACCTACGAGCAGTACTTC.

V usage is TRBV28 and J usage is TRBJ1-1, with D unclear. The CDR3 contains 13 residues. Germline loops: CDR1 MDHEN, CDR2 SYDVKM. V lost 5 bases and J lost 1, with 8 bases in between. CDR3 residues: CASSQRKNTEAFF. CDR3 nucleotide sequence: TGTGCCAGCAGTCAGAGGAAGAACACTGAAGCTTTCTTT.

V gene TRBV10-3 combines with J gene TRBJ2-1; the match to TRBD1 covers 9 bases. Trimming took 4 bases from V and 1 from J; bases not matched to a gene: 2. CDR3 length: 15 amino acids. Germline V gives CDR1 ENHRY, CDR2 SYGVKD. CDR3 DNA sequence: TGTGCCATCAGTGGAGACAGGGGGTCCTACAATGAGCAGTTCTTC. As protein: CAISGDRGSYNEQFF.

CDR3 region: CASSFISSGRSGTDTQYF. Written as DNA, the CDR3 is TGTGCCAGCAGTTTCATTTCTAGCGGGAGGTCCGGCACAGATACGCAGTATTTT. The chain links TRBV27 to TRBJ2-3, with 11 bases aligning to TRBD2. Losses at the gene ends were 3 bases for V and 1 base for J; bases not matched to a gene: 9. Looked up from germline, CDR1 is MNHEY and CDR2 is SMNVEV (reference sequence). The CDR3 length is 18 residues.

CDR3 amino acids: CASSLTGWGNQPQHF. In DNA, the CDR3 is TGTGCCAGCAGTTTGACAGGGTGGGGCAATCAGCCCCAGCATTTT. The chain carries TRBV7-2 and TRBJ1-5; the match to TRBD1 covers 7 bases. The V and J ends lost 6 bases and 2 bases, in that order; junction bases with no gene match: 7. The CDR3 runs 15 residues. Germline V CDR1 and CDR2: SGHTA, FQGNSA.

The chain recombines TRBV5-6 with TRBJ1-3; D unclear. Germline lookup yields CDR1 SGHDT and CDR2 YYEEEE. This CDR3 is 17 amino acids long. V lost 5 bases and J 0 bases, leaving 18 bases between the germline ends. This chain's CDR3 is CASSYRSRHLSGNTIYF. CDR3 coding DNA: TGTGCCAGCAGTTATCGGTCCAGGCACCTCTCTGGAAACACCATATATTTT.

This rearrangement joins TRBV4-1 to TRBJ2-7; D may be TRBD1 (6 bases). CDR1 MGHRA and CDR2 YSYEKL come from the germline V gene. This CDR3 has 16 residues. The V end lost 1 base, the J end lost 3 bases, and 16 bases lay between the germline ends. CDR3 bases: TGCGCCAGCAGCCAAGGCGTGAGGGGGTCTTACTACGAGCAGTACTTC. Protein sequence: CASSQGVRGSYYEQYF.

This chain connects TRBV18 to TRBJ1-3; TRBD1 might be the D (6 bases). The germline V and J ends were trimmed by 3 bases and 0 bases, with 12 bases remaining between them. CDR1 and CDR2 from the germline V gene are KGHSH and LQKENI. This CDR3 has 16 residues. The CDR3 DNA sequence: TGTGCCAGCTCACCCTATGACAGGACCTCTGGAAACACCATATATTTT. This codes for CASSPYDRTSGNTIYF.

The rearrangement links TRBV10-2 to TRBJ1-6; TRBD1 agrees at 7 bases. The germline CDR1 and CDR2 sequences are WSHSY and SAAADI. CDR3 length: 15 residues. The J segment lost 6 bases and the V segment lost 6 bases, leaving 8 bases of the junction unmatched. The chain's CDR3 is CASRSMAGGNSPLHF. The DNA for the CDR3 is TGCGCCAGCAGAAGTATGGCAGGGGGTAATTCACCCCTCCACTTT.

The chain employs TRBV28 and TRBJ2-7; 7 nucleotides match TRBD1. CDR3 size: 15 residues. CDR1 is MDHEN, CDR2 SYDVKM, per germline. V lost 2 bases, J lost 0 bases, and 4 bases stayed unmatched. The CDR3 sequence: CASSLPNRGSYEQYF. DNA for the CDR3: TGTGCCAGCAGTTTACCTAACAGGGGCTCCTACGAGCAGTACTTC.

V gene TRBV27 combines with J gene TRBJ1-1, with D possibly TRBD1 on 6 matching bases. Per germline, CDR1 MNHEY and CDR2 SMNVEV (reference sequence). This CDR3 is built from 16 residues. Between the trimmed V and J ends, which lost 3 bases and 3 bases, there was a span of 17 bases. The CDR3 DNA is TGTGCCAGCAGTTTTGGTAGAGGCAGGGGAGACACTGAAGCTTTCTTT. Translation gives CASSFGRGRGDTEAFF.

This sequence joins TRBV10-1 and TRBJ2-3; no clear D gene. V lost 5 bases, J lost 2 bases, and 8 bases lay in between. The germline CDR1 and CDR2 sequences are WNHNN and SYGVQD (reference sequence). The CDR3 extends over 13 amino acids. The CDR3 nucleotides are TGCGCCAGCAGTAACGAGAACACAGATACGCAGTATTTT. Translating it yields CASSNENTDTQYF.